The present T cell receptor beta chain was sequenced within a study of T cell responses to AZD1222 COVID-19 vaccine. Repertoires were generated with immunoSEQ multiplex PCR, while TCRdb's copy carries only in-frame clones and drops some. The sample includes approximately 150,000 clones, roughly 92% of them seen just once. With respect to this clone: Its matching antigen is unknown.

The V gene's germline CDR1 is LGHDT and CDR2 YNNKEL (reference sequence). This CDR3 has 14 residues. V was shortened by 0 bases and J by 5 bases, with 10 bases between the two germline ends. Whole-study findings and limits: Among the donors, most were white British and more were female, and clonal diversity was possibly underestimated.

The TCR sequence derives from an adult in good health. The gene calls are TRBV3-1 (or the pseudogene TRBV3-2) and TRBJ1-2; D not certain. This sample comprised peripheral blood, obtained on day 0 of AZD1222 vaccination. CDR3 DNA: TGTGCCAGCAGCCAAGATTCGAGTGGGTATGGCTACACCTTC. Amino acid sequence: CASSQDSSGYGYTF.